The 30 T cell receptor beta chains presented below share a single source sample, sequenced in a study of T cell changes during pregnancy in multiple sclerosis. TCRdb keeps only in-frame clones here, not all; method: immunoSEQ multiplex PCR. The sample includes roughly 30,000 clones, around 86% seen only once; the top ten take over 0.45%. Sequencing used CD4+ T cells from peripheral blood mononuclear cells, obtained in the first trimester of pregnancy. These receptors originate from a female donor in good health, enrolled as a control in a pregnancy study.

In DNA form, the CDR3 reads TGTGCCAGTAGTATGGTGTTCGGGACTAGCGGGGGGTCTTACCGGGAGCTGTTTTTT. Protein product: CASSMVFGTSGGSYRELFF. V usage is TRBV19 and J usage is TRBJ2-2; 15 positions match TRBD2. Germline lookup yields CDR1 LNHDA and CDR2 SQIVND (reference sequence). Trimming cost V 3 bases and J 9 bases; bases outside gene matches: 14. The CDR3 is 19 amino acids.

The V gene is TRBV27, the J gene TRBJ2-1, with 7 bases fitting TRBD2. Per germline, CDR1 MNHEY and CDR2 SMNVEV (reference sequence). The CDR3 length is 15 residues. Losses at the gene ends were 4 bases for V and 4 bases for J; bases not matched to a gene: 7. The CDR3 is CASSYSTSRYNEQFF. CDR3 nucleotide sequence: TGTGCCAGCAGTTACTCGACTAGCCGATACAATGAGCAGTTCTTC.

The chain carries TRBV7-2 and TRBJ1-1; unclear D gene. This CDR3 has 13 amino acids. V was cut by 5 bases and J by 8 bases, with 15 bases left in between. CDR1 SGHTA and CDR2 FQGNSA come from the germline V gene. The CDR3 nucleotides read TGTGCCAGCAGCCCCCAAATGGAGGGAGAAGCTTTCTTT. Protein sequence: CASSPQMEGEAFF.

The gene calls are TRBV6-5 and TRBJ2-7, with D possibly being TRBD2 (6 bases). The CDR3 totals 13 residues. From germline, CDR1 is MNHEY and CDR2 SVGAGI. V lost 8 bases and J lost 2, with 13 bases in between. CDR3 amino acids: CASYSSAAYEQYF. The DNA of the CDR3 is TGTGCCAGCTATTCTAGCGCAGCCTACGAGCAGTACTTC.

This clone was observed a single time. This rearrangement joins TRBV11-2 to TRBJ1-4; 9 bases align to TRBD1. Germline V gene lookup returns CDR1 SGHAT and CDR2 FQNNGV. The CDR3 consists of 16 residues. V lost 1 base, J lost 8 bases, and 8 bases stayed unmatched. The CDR3 bases are TGTGCCAGCAGCTTAGGAAACAGGGGGCGGGGAGAAAAACTGTTTTTT. Its translation is CASSLGNRGRGEKLFF.

This chain uses TRBV28 with TRBJ2-5, with a possible D match to TRBD1 (6 bases). The germline V and J ends were trimmed by 8 bases and 4 bases, with 14 bases remaining between them. Germline V lookup: CDR1 MDHEN, CDR2 SYDVKM. The CDR3 runs 13 residues. The chain's CDR3 is CASDGQFGETQYF. The CDR3 coding sequence is TGTGCCAGCGACGGACAGTTTGGAGAGACCCAGTACTTC.

This chain links TRBV5-1 with TRBJ2-5, with TRBD2 matching 10 bases. V lost 4 bases to trimming and J lost 1 base; unmatched junction nucleotides: 4. This CDR3 spans 15 amino acids. Per the germline V gene, CDR1 is SGHRS and CDR2 is YFSETQ. CDR3 coding DNA: TGCGCCAGCAGCCTAACTAGCGGGATCCAAGAGACCCAGTACTTC. Encoded protein: CASSLTSGIQETQYF.

CDR3 bases: TGCGCCAGCAGCCTAAGACTAGCGGGAGCCGAGCAGTACTTC. Protein: CASSLRLAGAEQYF. The rearrangement links TRBV5-1 to TRBJ2-7, with 12 nucleotides matching TRBD2. The CDR3 has 14 amino acids. Germline CDR1 is SGHRS and CDR2 is YFSETQ. The V and J ends lost 4 bases and 6 bases, in that order; junction bases with no gene match: 5.

The chain joins TRBV7-6 to TRBJ1-5; D unresolved. Trimming took 5 bases from V and 7 from J, leaving 15 bases between them. The CDR3 is 14 residues long. Germline assignment: CDR1 SGHVS and CDR2 FNYEAQ. The CDR3 spells CASSPTSSGQPQHF. The CDR3 DNA is TGTGCCAGCAGCCCCACCTCATCCGGGCAGCCCCAGCATTTT. The variable domain in full, completed from reference TRBV7-6 and TRBJ1-5, reads GAGVSQSPRYKVTKRGQDVALRCDPISGHVSLYWYRQALGQGPEFLTYFNYEAQQDKSGLPNDRFSAERPEGSISTLTIQRTEQRDSAMYRCASSPTSSGQPQHFGDGTRLSIL.

V is TRBV4-1 and J is TRBJ2-2; perhaps TRBD2 as D (6 bases). This CDR3 has 16 residues. CDR1 is MGHRA, CDR2 YSYEKL, per germline. Trimming pared 3 bases from V and 2 bases from J, leaving 13 bases between. The CDR3 DNA sequence: TGCGCCAGCAGCCACTTTCCCGGGACTAACACCGGGGAGCTGTTTTTT. This gives the protein CASSHFPGTNTGELFF.

The V call is TRBV27, the J call TRBJ2-1, with no clear D. Germline V gene data show CDR1 as MNHEY and CDR2 as SMNVEV (reference sequence). The CDR3 has 14 residues. V was clipped by 7 bases and J by 6 bases, with 16 bases between them. CDR3 nucleotides: TGTGCCAGCATGATCCTGACTGGAACCAATGAGCAGTTCTTC. This sequence encodes CASMILTGTNEQFF.

V and J are TRBV29-1 and TRBJ2-3; tentative D call: TRBD2 (7 bases). The V gene's germline CDR1 is SQVTM and CDR2 ANQGSEA. Trimming stripped 7 bases from V and 6 bases from J, with 17 bases between. The CDR3 extends over 13 amino acids. CDR3 protein: CSALIGGGDTQYF. CDR3 DNA: TGCAGCGCCCTAATAGGGGGAGGGGATACGCAGTATTTT.

V gene TRBV7-9 combines with J gene TRBJ1-4; TRBD1 is a possible D gene (5 bases). The CDR3 totals 15 residues. V was shortened by 5 bases and J by 2 bases, with 12 bases between the two germline ends. Germline CDR1 reads SEHNR; CDR2 reads FQNEAQ (reference sequence). The CDR3 DNA reads TGTGCCAGCAGCCCCGGGGGGTGGACTAATGAAAAACTGTTTTTT. It translates to CASSPGGWTNEKLFF. The whole variable domain, filled in from reference TRBV7-9 and TRBJ1-4, reads DTGVSQNPRHKITKRGQNVTFRCDPISEHNRLYWYRQTLGQGPEFLTYFQNEAQLEKSRLLSDRFSAERPKGSFSTLEIQRTEQGDSAMYLCASSPGGWTNEKLFFGSGTQLSVL.

The chain couples TRBV30 to TRBJ2-3; TRBD2 is a possible D gene (5 bases). V gave up 0 bases and J gave up 4 bases, with 11 bases separating them. Germline V gives CDR1 GTSNPN, CDR2 SVGIG (reference sequence). The CDR3 sequence is 14 residues long. CDR3: CAWSVGLAPDTQYF. DNA of the CDR3: TGTGCCTGGAGTGTAGGGCTAGCCCCAGATACGCAGTATTTT.

The V gene is TRBV7-2, the J gene TRBJ2-1; 10 bases agree with TRBD2. Trimming removed 0 bases from V and 7 bases from J; junction bases left unmatched: 6. The CDR3 sequence is 16 residues long. The V gene's germline CDR1 is SGHTA and CDR2 FQGNSA. The CDR3 protein is CASSLASLAGVNEQFF. The CDR3, as DNA: TGTGCCAGCAGCTTAGCGAGTCTAGCGGGAGTAAATGAGCAGTTCTTC.

The chain employs TRBV7-9 and TRBJ2-1; D unresolved. Germline lookup yields CDR1 SEHNR and CDR2 FQNEAQ (reference sequence). This CDR3 comprises 14 residues. The V end lost 0 bases, the J end lost 7 bases, and 10 bases lay between the germline ends. CDR3 region: CASSLAVVENEQFF. As DNA, the CDR3 is TGTGCCAGCAGCTTAGCCGTGGTAGAAAATGAGCAGTTCTTC.

Here the CDR3 reads CASRGTGFNEKLFF. The CDR3 DNA sequence: TGTGCCAGCAGGGGGACAGGGTTTAATGAAAAACTGTTTTTT. This chain connects TRBV2 to TRBJ1-4; TRBD1 aligns across 9 bases. The CDR3 runs 14 residues. Per the germline V gene, CDR1 is SNHLY and CDR2 is FYNNEI. V dropped 6 bases and J dropped 4; count of bases not matched to a gene: 3.

This chain links TRBV15 with TRBJ1-4; possibly TRBD1 for D (5 bases). CDR3 length equals 17 residues. V was pared by 0 bases and J by 8 bases, with 19 bases between. Germline CDR1 reads LNHNV; CDR2 reads YYDKDF (reference sequence). The CDR3 spells CATSRDHAGQGGEKLFF. CDR3 nucleotide sequence: TGTGCCACCAGCAGAGATCATGCAGGGCAGGGTGGGGAAAAACTGTTTTTT.

The rearrangement links TRBV30 to TRBJ2-5; 8 nucleotides agree with TRBD2. This CDR3 comprises 15 residues. Looked up from germline, CDR1 is GTSNPN and CDR2 is SVGIG (reference sequence). The J segment lost 1 base and the V segment lost 3 bases, leaving 7 bases of the junction unmatched. Written as DNA, the CDR3 is TGTGCCTGGAGGACGGGACTAGGACTCCAAGAGACCCAGTACTTC. This translates into CAWRTGLGLQETQYF.

A single count supports this clone. This chain uses TRBV28 with TRBJ1-1, with TRBD1 matching 7 bases. The germline gives CDR1 MDHEN, CDR2 SYDVKM. The CDR3 runs 16 residues. V trimming: 2 bases; J trimming: 4 bases; junction bases outside the gene matches: 10. The CDR3 bases are TGTGCCAGCAGTTTAGCCCCCGGACAGGTGGGCACTGAAGCTTTCTTT. Encoded protein: CASSLAPGQVGTEAFF.

In nucleotides, the CDR3 is TGTGCCAGCAGTCCCTACCTAGACGCCACTGGCACAGATACGCAGTATTTT. Residues: CASSPYLDATGTDTQYF. The rearrangement links TRBV6-4 to TRBJ2-3; D is unresolved. CDR1 is MRHNA and CDR2 is SNTAGT in the germline V gene. Trimming pared 5 bases from V and 1 base from J, leaving 19 bases between. The CDR3 is 17 residues long.

This CDR3 is CASRMNSVNEQYF. The CDR3 nucleotides are TGTGCCAGCAGAATGAATAGTGTTAACGAGCAGTACTTC. This chain uses TRBV2 with TRBJ2-7; D ambiguous. This CDR3 region has 13 residues. The germline V and J ends were trimmed by 6 bases and 5 bases, with 14 bases remaining between them. Per the germline V gene, CDR1 is SNHLY and CDR2 is FYNNEI.

This rearrangement joins TRBV2 to TRBJ2-7, with D perhaps matching TRBD2 (7 bases). V lost 8 bases and J lost 5, with 22 bases in between. This CDR3 has 15 residues. Germline CDR1 SNHLY, CDR2 FYNNEI. The CDR3: CASSERGGRSHEQYF. In DNA, the CDR3 is TGTGCCAGCTCCGAGAGGGGGGGCCGATCCCACGAGCAGTACTTC.

This chain connects TRBV6-1 to TRBJ1-2; no definite D call. The V end was cut by 4 bases, the J end by 4 bases, with 7 bases between. Germline lookup yields CDR1 MNHNS and CDR2 SASEGT. This CDR3 contains 12 residues. CDR3 bases: TGTGCCAGCAGTGGCGAGTCCTATGGCTACACCTTC. Protein sequence: CASSGESYGYTF.

The V gene is TRBV28, the J gene TRBJ2-3; 8 nucleotides align to TRBD1. This CDR3 region has 16 residues. The J segment lost 2 bases and the V segment lost 6 bases, leaving 10 bases of the junction unmatched. Germline CDR1 MDHEN, CDR2 SYDVKM. In DNA form, the CDR3 reads TGTGCCAGCAGCCCTTACGGGACAGGTTTCACAGATACGCAGTATTTT. Encoded protein: CASSPYGTGFTDTQYF.

J is TRBJ2-5 and V is TRBV5-1, with 9 bases that match TRBD2. The end of the DNA aligns better with TRBJ2-7, so the J call may be wrong. The germline CDR1 and CDR2 sequences are SGHRS and YFSETQ. The CDR3 spans 13 residues. CDR3 in amino acids: CASSVSGSYEQYF. Written as DNA, the CDR3 is TGCGCCAGCAGCGTTAGCGGGAGCTACGAGCAGTACTTC.

The J gene is TRBJ2-2, the V gene TRBV29-1; D may be TRBD1 (5 bases). Germline CDR1 is SQVTM and CDR2 is ANQGSEA. V was cut by 4 bases and J by 4 bases, with 7 bases left in between. This CDR3 comprises 12 residues. CDR3 nucleotides: TGCAGCGTTGTGCAGGGCACCGGGGAGCTGTTTTTT. Its protein product is CSVVQGTGELFF.

The chain employs TRBV2 and TRBJ1-2; D is perhaps TRBD1 (5 bases). The length of the CDR3 is 13 residues. Per germline, CDR1 SNHLY and CDR2 FYNNEI. Trimming removed 5 bases from V and 5 bases from J, with 12 bases in between. The CDR3 region has the DNA TGTGCCAGCAGTTTAGTAACAGGTTATGGCTACACCTTC. It yields the protein CASSLVTGYGYTF.

The chain is built from TRBV27 and TRBJ2-7; D may be TRBD1 (6 bases). The germline V gene encodes CDR1 MNHEY and CDR2 SMNVEV (reference sequence). This CDR3 contains 13 residues. V was trimmed by 5 bases and J by 5 bases, leaving 13 bases between them. The DNA of the CDR3 is TGTGCCAGCAGTCCCACAGGGACAAACGAGCAGTACTTC. Encoded protein: CASSPTGTNEQYF.

Turning to this clone: The germline gene is not matched at one end of the junction; a read error may be the cause. The chain is built from TRBV5-1 and TRBJ2-2; D not certain. This CDR3 has 14 residues. Germline V gives CDR1 SGHRS, CDR2 YFSETQ. CDR3 sequence (DNA): TGCGCCGGCAGAGAGAATTCGAACACCGGGGAGCTGTTTTTT. It encodes CAGRENSNTGELFF.